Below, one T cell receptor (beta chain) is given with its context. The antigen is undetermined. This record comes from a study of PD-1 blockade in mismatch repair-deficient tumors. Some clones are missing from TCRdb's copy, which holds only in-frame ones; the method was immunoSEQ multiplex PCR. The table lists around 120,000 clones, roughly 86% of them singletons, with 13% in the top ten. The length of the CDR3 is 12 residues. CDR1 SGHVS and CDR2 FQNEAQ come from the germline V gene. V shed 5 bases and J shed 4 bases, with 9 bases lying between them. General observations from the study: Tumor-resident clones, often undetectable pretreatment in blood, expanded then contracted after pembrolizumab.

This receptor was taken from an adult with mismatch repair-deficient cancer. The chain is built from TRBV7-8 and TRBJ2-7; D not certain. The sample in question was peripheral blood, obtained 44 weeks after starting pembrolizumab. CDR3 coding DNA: TGTGCCAGCAGCCTAGGGCGGTACGAGCAGTACTTC. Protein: CASSLGRYEQYF.